Described below is a single T cell receptor (beta chain) sequence and its context. The antigen is unknown. Researchers ran the PCR with 60 Vbeta and 13 Jbeta primers. This table comes from immunoSEQ multiplex PCR, and its TCRdb copy is limited to in-frame clones, with some not included. In all, the sample yields 110,000 to 150,000 clones. The CDR3 runs 13 residues. Trimming took 5 bases from V and 8 from J, leaving 13 bases between them. Per germline, CDR1 LNHDA and CDR2 SQIVND (reference sequence). These data originate in a study of cytomegalovirus exposure and HLA in healthy donors. Whole-study findings and limits: TCR beta chains numbering under 200 were designated cytomegalovirus-associated. Rarity marked most TCR sequences, yet some public TCRs occurred in many donors.

Sequences were obtained from PBMCs. The chain is built from TRBV19 and TRBJ1-5, with D perhaps TRBD1 (6 bases). The receptor's source is a woman in her late teens or twenties in good health and CMV-seronegative. The DNA for the CDR3 is TGTGCCAGTAGTTATAAGGGGGAAGAGCCCCAGCATTTT. Its translation is CASSYKGEEPQHF.